The sequence of this T cell receptor (beta chain) was determined in a study of identical twins. The study, taken as a whole, reports: With monozygotic twins, out-of-frame TCR alpha sharing exceeded what models estimated. The analysis was cross-sectional rather than longitudinal within donors.

Trimming removed 5 bases from V and 2 bases from J; junction bases left unmatched: 8. The CDR3 spans 17 residues. TCRdb independently ran MiXCR on the 5' RACE reads; one entry per CDR3 protein. In the table there are approximately 490,000 distinct CDR3 sequences, more than 20% of which are singletons. In the case of this clonotype: The antigen remains unidentified.

This sample also appeared in a second study, on yellow fever vaccine responses in identical twins.

The sequence was collected from a woman aged 18-29 years in good health. V usage is TRBV12-3 or TRBV12-4 and J usage is TRBJ2-3; 12 nucleotides match TRBD2. Sequenced material: CD4+ T cells sorted from blood. In DNA, the CDR3 is TGTGCCAGCAGTCCCAGCACTAGCGGGGGGACCACAGATACGCAGTATTTT. Its protein product is CASSPSTSGGTTDTQYF.